This TCR beta chain was recovered during a study of CDR3 diversity in severe acne. This CDR3 contains 13 residues. V was clipped by 1 base and J by 5 bases, with 12 bases between them. Germline-derived CDR1 and CDR2 are DFQATT and SNEGSKA (reference sequence). The sample holds many counts of this clonotype. TCRdb re-derived calls from the PCR reads in MiXCR, one entry per CDR3 protein. The data hold 89,000 or so distinct CDR3 sequences, with roughly half observed a single time. This receptor was obtained from a male donor in good health, serving as a control. Sequenced sample: blood. The J gene is TRBJ2-7, the V gene TRBV20-1; D is unresolved. The CDR3 sequence: CSARVPNGHEQYF. The CDR3 bases are TGCAGTGCTAGAGTCCCCAACGGCCACGAGCAGTACTTC.